Described below is a single T cell receptor beta chain sequence and its context. What it binds is not known. This sample was taken from a study of cytomegalovirus exposure and HLA in healthy donors. The study's findings and limits: Presence/absence analysis assumed near-uniform sequencing depth across donors. The productive fraction for most TCR beta V segments was about 87% or about 30% in an earlier analysis. A reported reduction in N-insertions relative to the 666-donor mean was seen in an Asian-associated ancestry cluster in a later analysis.

PCR amplification relied on 60 Vbeta primers (plus 13 Jbeta primers). Profiling relied on immunoSEQ multiplex PCR, and the TCRdb table lists in-frame clones only, not all of them. The sample has 70,000 or so clones, about nine tenths seen once. The donors comprised healthy bone marrow donors. V was clipped by 0 bases and J by 0 bases; unmatched bases: 2. This CDR3 has 16 residues. CDR1 SGDLS and CDR2 YYNGEE come from the germline V gene. The sequenced material came from PBMCs. J is TRBJ1-3 and V is TRBV9; 8 bases map to TRBD1. This TCR came from a woman aged 25 to 39 in good health and CMV-seronegative. The CDR3 loop reads CASSVGTGTSGNTIYF. CDR3 nucleotides: TGTGCCAGCAGCGTAGGGACAGGGACCTCTGGAAACACCATATATTTT. Full variable domain (outside the CDR3, taken from reference TRBV9 and TRBJ1-3): DSGVTQTPKHLITATGQRVTLRCSPRSGDLSVYWYQQSLDQGLQFLIQYYNGEERAKGNILERFSAQQFPDLHSELNLSSLELGDSALYFCASSVGTGTSGNTIYFGEGSWLTVV.